This T cell receptor (beta chain) emerged from a study of T cell clones after liver transplantation. This CDR3 is built from 13 residues. V lost 1 base and J lost 8, with 10 bases in between. Germline V gives CDR1 SGHDT, CDR2 YYEEEE. This table comes from immunoSEQ multiplex PCR, and its TCRdb copy is limited to in-frame clones, with some not included. The table includes 45,000 to 55,000 clones, about 88% detected once. The origin of this receptor is a human donor who received a liver transplant. This chain links TRBV5-6 with TRBJ1-5; no clear D. The sample consisted of CD4+ T cells from blood, taken before liver transplant. The CDR3 protein is CASSLSIGEPQHF. The CDR3 DNA reads TGTGCCAGCAGCTTGTCGATCGGGGAGCCCCAGCATTTT. Full variable domain (remainder filled in from reference TRBV5-6 and TRBJ1-5): DAGVTQSPTHLIKTRGQQVTLRCSPKSGHDTVSWYQQALGQGPQFIFQYYEEEERQRGNFPDRFSGHQFPNYSSELNVNALLLGDSALYLCASSLSIGEPQHFGDGTRLSIL.